Sequencing of this T cell receptor (beta chain) was carried out in a study of blood T cell repertoires in COVID-19 (dated by TCRdb to the early 2020s). For context, the study as a whole: Samples from collaborators originated in the United States, Italy and Spain and spanned both the acute and convalescent phases of COVID-19. The prospective study material was composed of cDNA or gDNA derived from T cells, B-cell-depleted T cells, or PBMCs. Subjects who had been exposed to COVID-19, were actively infected with it, or had recovered from it provided the deeply sampled blood TCRbeta repertoires that made up the dataset. A freely available public database, intended as a resource for researchers studying the immune response to SARS-CoV-2, is where the repertoires were released. Samples were obtained from the ongoing ImmuneRACE study (first 160 participants) and from approximately 1,200 subjects provided by 6 global collaborators. Sample metadata almost always included a de-identified subject ID, COVID-19 status, age in years and sex. Where available, HLA class I and class II types were obtained from metadata supplied by the sample provider rather than from assay-based typing. Overall results and qualifications from the work: The amount of clinical and demographic metadata varied by source and participant and was provided uncurated.

The collaborating institutions used their own protocols to collect whole blood in K2EDTA tubes. For TCRbeta analysis, collaborators shipped samples in one of three forms: frozen whole blood, isolated PBMCs, or DNA extracted from either of those sample types. CDR1 and CDR2 are drawn from the germline V gene: SGHTA, FQGNSA. At the junction V is shortened by 4 bases and J by 4 bases; bases outside the gene matches: 12. The CDR3, from cysteine to phenylalanine, totals 16 residues. Only the CDR3 DNA stays, 48 bases, in frame from base 1. The immunoSEQ Assay, a bias-controlled multiplex PCR, was used to amplify TCRbeta CDR3 regions from genomic DNA. The paper's data handling went like this. Within the assay, amplification of reference gene primers was used to estimate how many nucleated cells each sample contained. Sequence reads were collapsed and filtered to measure the absolute abundance of every unique TCRbeta CDR3 rearrangement. For each sample, productive Simpson clonality was calculated as the square root of Simpson's diversity index over productive rearrangements. Drawn from immuneACCESS, this table holds only the in-frame rearrangements with V and J called that TCRdb kept. Clones are partly lost; checked studies trace under half to an unresolved V gene and leave the rest unexplained. Clone size and the V and J calls come from that table; the DNA yielded D and trimming. The sample records fewer than 250,000 clones, about four fifths of which are singletons. Clones ranked in the top ten supply less than 3.5% of the sample.

The sample holds one count of this clone. Its antigen is not yet known. Per-nucleotide qualities are absent, and no much larger clonotype sits a single base away. This clonotype was obtained from a man aged 45-65 years with active or convalescent COVID-19. The rearranged chain carries TRBV7-2 and TRBJ2-7, with TRBD2 identical over 8 junction bases. Sequencing used peripheral blood. Here is the DNA: TGTGCCAGCAGCTACCCCCCGGGACTAGTTTTTTACGAGCAGTACTTC. Its protein is CASSYPPGLVFYEQYF.